This TCR beta chain emerged from a study of cytotoxic CD8 clonotypes in ibrutinib-treated CLL. CDR3 length: 13 residues. V lost 6 bases and J 4 bases, leaving 13 bases between the germline ends. Germline V gives CDR1 SGHRS, CDR2 YFSETQ. Concerning this clone: Its specificity is unknown.

The study's findings and limits: Pretreatment clonality was elevated relative to age-matched healthy donors and paralleled circulating CD8+ T-cell counts. Ibrutinib response saw clonality rise, and progression saw it return toward baseline.

Data came from immunoSEQ multiplex PCR; TCRdb stores just in-frame clones and leaves some out. The table shows roughly 160,000 clones, with approximately 84% occurring only once. This material consisted of PBMCs, taken after 24 months of ibrutinib treatment. The clonotype originates from a human donor with chronic lymphocytic leukemia. V and J are TRBV5-1 and TRBJ1-1, with TRBD1 as a possible D gene (5 bases). CDR3 bases: TGCGCCAGCACGGGAGGTGGGGGCACTGAAGCTTTCTTT. Protein sequence: CASTGGGGTEAFF. Complete variable domain (other parts from reference TRBV5-1 and TRBJ1-1): KAGVTQTPRYLIKTRGQQVTLSCSPISGHRSVSWYQQTPGQGLQFLFEYFSETQRNKGNFPGRFSGRQFSNSRSEMNVSTLELGDSALYLCASTGGGGTEAFFGQGTRLTVV.